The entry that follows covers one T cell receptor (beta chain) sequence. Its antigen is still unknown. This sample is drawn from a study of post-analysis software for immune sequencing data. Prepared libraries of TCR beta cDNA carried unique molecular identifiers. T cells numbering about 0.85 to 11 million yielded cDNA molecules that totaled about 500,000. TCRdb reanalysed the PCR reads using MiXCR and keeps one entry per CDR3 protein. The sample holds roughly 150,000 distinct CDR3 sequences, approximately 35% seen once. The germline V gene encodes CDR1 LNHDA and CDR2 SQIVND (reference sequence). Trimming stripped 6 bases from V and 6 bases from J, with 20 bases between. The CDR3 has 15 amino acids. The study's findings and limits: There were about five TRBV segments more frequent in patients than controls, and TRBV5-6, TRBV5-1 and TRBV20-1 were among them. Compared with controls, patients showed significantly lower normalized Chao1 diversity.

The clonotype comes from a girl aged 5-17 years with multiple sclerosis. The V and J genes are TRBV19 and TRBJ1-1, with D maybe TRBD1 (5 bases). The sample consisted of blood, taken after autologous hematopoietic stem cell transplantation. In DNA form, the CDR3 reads TGTGCCAGTAGCGCCGGGGCCACGGGAAACCCTGAAGCTTTCTTT. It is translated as CASSAGATGNPEAFF. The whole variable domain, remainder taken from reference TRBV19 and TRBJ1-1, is DGGITQSPKYLFRKEGQNVTLSCEQNLNHDAMYWYRQDPGQGLRLIYYSQIVNDFQKGDIAEGYSVSREKKESFPLTVTSAQKNPTAFYLCASSAGATGNPEAFFGQGTRLTVV.